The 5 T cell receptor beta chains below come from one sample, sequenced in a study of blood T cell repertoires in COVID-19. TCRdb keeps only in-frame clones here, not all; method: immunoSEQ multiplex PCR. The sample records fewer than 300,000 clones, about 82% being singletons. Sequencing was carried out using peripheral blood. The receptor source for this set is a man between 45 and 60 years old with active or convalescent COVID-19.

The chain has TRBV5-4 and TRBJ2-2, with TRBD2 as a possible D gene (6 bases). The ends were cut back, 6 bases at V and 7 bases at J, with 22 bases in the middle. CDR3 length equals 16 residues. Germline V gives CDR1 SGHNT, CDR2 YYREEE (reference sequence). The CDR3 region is CASTLGGLEGRGELFF. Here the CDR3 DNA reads TGTGCCAGCACCCTGGGGGGTTTAGAGGGGCGCGGGGAGCTGTTTTTT.

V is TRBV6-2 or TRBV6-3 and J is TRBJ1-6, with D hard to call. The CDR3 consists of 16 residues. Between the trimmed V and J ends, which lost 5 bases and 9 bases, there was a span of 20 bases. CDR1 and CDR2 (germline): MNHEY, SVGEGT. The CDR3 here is CASSLWTPGRGSPLHF. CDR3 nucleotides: TGTGCCAGCAGTCTCTGGACTCCCGGTCGCGGTTCACCCCTCCACTTT.

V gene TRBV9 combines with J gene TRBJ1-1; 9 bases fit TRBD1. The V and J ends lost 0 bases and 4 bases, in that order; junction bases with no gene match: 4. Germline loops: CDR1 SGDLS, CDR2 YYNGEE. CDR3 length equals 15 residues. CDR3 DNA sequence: TGTGCCAGCAGCGTAGCACAGGGGGCTCGCACTGAAGCTTTCTTT. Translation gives CASSVAQGARTEAFF.

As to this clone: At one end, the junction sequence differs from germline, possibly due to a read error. The DNA of the CDR3 is TGTGCCAGCAGTCTAAGGGGGTATGTCGTCTTC. Protein product: CASSLRGYVVF. This rearrangement joins TRBV12-3 or TRBV12-4 to TRBJ2-1, with a possible D match to TRBD1 (6 bases). The CDR3 has 11 amino acids.

Here the CDR3 DNA reads TGTGCCAGCTCACAAACCAGCGGGACGGCGAACACCGGGGAGCTGTTTTTT. Translated, it gives CASSQTSGTANTGELFF. The chain recombines TRBV18 with TRBJ2-2; 7 bases match TRBD2. The CDR3 covers 17 residues. V was clipped by 4 bases and J by 0 bases; unmatched bases: 8. Germline lookup yields CDR1 KGHSH and CDR2 LQKENI.